This TCR beta chain was obtained from a study of blood T cell repertoires in COVID-19. Study-wide context: The United States, Italy and Spain provided the acute and convalescent COVID-19 samples. PBMCs, B-cell-depleted T cells, or T cells provided the cDNA or gDNA that made up the material.

The germline CDR1 and CDR2 sequences are MNHEY and SVGAGI. There are 13 residues in the CDR3. The V end lost 7 bases, the J end lost 0 bases, and 9 bases lay between the germline ends. Authors' processing steps: From reference gene primer amplification, estimates of nucleated cell counts were derived. Data came from immunoSEQ multiplex PCR; TCRdb stores just in-frame clones and leaves some out. V and J calls and clone size come straight from that table; D and trimming were deduced from the DNA. The top ten hold about 24% of the sample, which has around 100,000 clones, roughly 80% seen once. The V gene is TRBV6-5, the J gene TRBJ1-1, with D possibly being TRBD1 (5 bases). Source material: peripheral blood. The receptor's source is a human donor in a cohort sampled during active COVID-19. The CDR3 sequence: CASTRQLNTEAFF. As DNA, the CDR3 is TGTGCCAGCACTCGACAGTTGAACACTGAAGCTTTCTTT.